The next 2 T cell receptor beta chains were all read from a single sample in a study of regulatory T cells in long-lasting Graves disease. Time point specified: persistent/refractory GD, antithyroid drugs over 5 years with positive TRAb. After RNA was extracted from PBMCs, the TCR library was made from it. Library construction for TCR beta used iRepertoire HTBI primers and Arm-PCR of CDR3 regions. TCRdb reprocessed the multiplex PCR reads with MiXCR, giving one entry per CDR3 protein. Among approximately 500,000 distinct CDR3 sequences listed, roughly 21% were seen once. The sequences come from peripheral blood mononuclear cells (PBMCs), collected when the disease was refractory, from a patient treated with antithyroid drugs. These receptors all come from a female donor with Graves disease.

In its sample, this clonotype was seen a few times. The chain carries TRBV7-2 and TRBJ2-1, with no clear D. The length of the CDR3 is 14 residues. With 1 base removed from V and 8 bases from J, the gap between germline ends came to 12 bases. Germline loops: CDR1 SGHTA, CDR2 FQGNSA. The CDR3 protein is CASSLGFMGYEQFF. CDR3 in DNA: TGTGCCAGCAGCTTAGGATTCATGGGCTATGAGCAGTTCTTC.

This chain links TRBV9 with TRBJ2-2; the D gene could be TRBD1 or TRBD2 (7 bases each). The CDR3 length is 16 residues. Looked up from germline, CDR1 is SGDLS and CDR2 is YYNGEE. V gave up 0 bases and J gave up 5 bases, with 14 bases separating them. DNA for the CDR3: TGTGCCAGCAGCGTAGGGGAGGGGGCGCGGACCGGGGAGCTGTTTTTT. It encodes CASSVGEGARTGELFF.